This T cell receptor (beta chain) derives from a study of cytomegalovirus exposure and HLA in healthy donors (dated by TCRdb to about 2017). Study-wide context: An earlier analysis of some 600 of the donors reported about 280 Gb of sequence data and around 120 million unique TCR beta sequences obtained from roughly 170 million T cells. About 280 gigabases of sequencing data and tens of millions of unique TCR sequences were included in an early release covering about 700 HLA-typed donors. The genetic ancestry cluster associated with self-reported Caucasian donors included 70% to 85% of the 300 to 400 genotyped donors. The aim of the study was to test whether cataloging public T cell receptors could identify signatures of past pathogen exposure. Using immunosequencing, the study profiled T cell repertoires from 666 subjects and related those repertoires to cytomegalovirus serostatus. In addition to the first cohort of 500 to 850 subjects, a separate validation cohort of approximately 130 different subjects was used. The study combined high-throughput TCR immunosequencing, statistical association of individual TCRs with disease status, and machine learning to predict cytomegalovirus infection status. In a later analysis, previously published TCR beta repertoires from 550 to 750 donors were re-analyzed and high-resolution HLA genotyping was added so that TCR occurrence patterns could be studied. Rather than drawing on any new phenotypic data, the later analysis identified candidate immune exposures from TCR beta sequences and the way those sequences occurred across donors. To decide whether each TCR beta V gene segment behaved as functional or pseudogenic, an earlier analysis of nearly 600 of the donors relied on high-throughput TCR beta sequencing. Donor age, sex, ethnicity and CMV serostatus were compiled alongside the repertoire data. A later genetic analysis used genome-wide SNP genotypes for about 60% of the 666 donors, treating that subset as a discovery cohort. All discovery cohort repertoires had been generated using a single sequencing platform. Both class I and class II loci were covered by HLA typing, at four-digit resolution. Typing coverage differed by locus: A, B, C, DRB1 and DQB1 were typed in roughly 629-630 donors, DQA1 in about 500, DPA1 in approximately 610, and DPB1 in approximately 450. About five DR-DQ haplotypes were treated as single units for association and clustering because of strong linkage in the cohort. Among almost 400 genotyped donors of the cohort, an average of approximately 240,000 unique TCR beta nucleotide sequences were sequenced per donor, approximately 20% of them non-productive. Overall results and qualifications from the work: The study listed 170 or so TCR beta chains as associated with cytomegalovirus. A later analysis associated 17,000 or so TCR beta sequences with specific HLA alleles at a false discovery rate of 0.05. Because counts were too low, more than 15 rarely observed V segments, including chromosome 9 orphons, were left out of the earlier analysis of some 600 of the donors. The presence/absence analyses assumed that sequencing depth was roughly uniform across donors, and that assumption may not be true. A group of highly shared sequence variants was considered likely to be a technical artifact of the sequencing pipeline. Correlated functional status among segregating V segments might reflect linkage disequilibrium, but an unknown experimental factor could not be ruled out. When HLA alleles, especially DR and DQ, strongly co-occurred, attributing TCR associations to individual alleles was difficult. An association between a missense DCLRE1C variant and V-gene and J-gene trimming of TCR beta chains was found in a later genetic analysis and replicated in an independent cohort. According to a later analysis, parvovirus B19, influenza, CMV and Epstein-Barr virus appeared linked to several top co-occurrence clusters. In this cohort, only TCR beta chains were sequenced, and detectable features were limited by the absence of alpha or paired-chain data. In a later analysis, HLA-associated TCR beta chains were found to be more clonally expanded and to have lower generation probabilities than equally common non-associated chains. In a later analysis, TCR association rates were found to vary across HLA loci, with the most associated TCRs seen for DRB1 alleles and the fewest for HLA-C alleles. Some IMGT-functional V segments, including TRBV6-2 and TRBV6-3, could not be told apart with the 87-base-pair reads, so those segments were excluded. A further reported finding was that TCR beta sequences accurately predicted the HLA-A and HLA-B alleles for most subjects in the first cohort. According to a later analysis, most CMV-associated TCR beta chains appeared to be HLA-restricted, and the HLA associations seemed to be driven largely by CMV exposure. Compared with the roughly 720-donor mean, donors in an Asian-associated ancestry cluster had fewer N-insertions in productive TCRs, according to a later genetic analysis. Because some donors lacked HLA typing at each locus, the association tests relied only on the typed subset. For the cohort, immune exposure information was limited to CMV serostatus. An earlier analysis of approximately 540 of the donors showed that most TCR beta V segments appeared in productive rearrangements either about 90% or about 30% of the time, which broadly matched IMGT annotations. Across donors, most TCR sequences were observed very rarely, whereas some public TCRs were present in many individuals. In vitro tests confirmed that a few of the cytomegalovirus-associated TCR beta chains recognize cytomegalovirus antigens. The authors suggested that the approach could potentially be generalized to other disease states and immunological phenotypes. In both the original and validation cohorts, the classifier was reported to diagnose cytomegalovirus status with high specificity and sensitivity.

A note on this clone: Its antigen is not yet known. Per-base quality was not reported, and no clone a single base away is much larger than it.

Taken from the germline V gene (reference sequence), the CDR1 and CDR2 loops are LNHDA and SQIVND. V is reduced by 1 base and J by 0 bases, leaving a spacing of 19 bases between them. Spanning cysteine to phenylalanine, the CDR3 consists of 18 amino acids. Kept here is only the CDR3 DNA, which spans 54 bases and is read in frame from base 1. The cohort was made up of 666 healthy bone marrow donors. At the time of sampling, all cohort members were nominally healthy, though unrecorded immune exposures were likely present. The donor tested CMV seropositive and was one of the 289 seropositive cohort members. A peripheral blood sample was provided by each donor, and peripheral blood mononuclear cells were used for TCR beta sequencing. The Qiagen DNeasy Blood Extraction Kit was used to extract genomic DNA from the blood cell samples. The method behind the library was the immunoSEQ multiplex PCR assay. For the multiplex PCR, a mixture combining 60 forward primers for TCR Vbeta segments and 13 reverse primers for TCR Jbeta segments was used. The CDR3 region of rearranged TCR beta genes was amplified from genomic DNA with a multiplex PCR assay. Amplified TCR beta libraries were sequenced as 87-base-pair reads on the Illumina HiSeq System. The published analysis was carried out like this. Across the 700 or so repertoires, a later analysis counted 80 million or so unique TCR beta chains, roughly 11 million of which were shared by at least two donors. Raw reads were error-corrected and collapsed into unique sequences by a nearest-neighbor algorithm in which closely related sequences were merged to remove PCR and sequencing errors. CDR3 sequences were aligned to IMGT reference sequences to assign V, D and J gene segments. For a sequence to be retained, at least a six-nucleotide match to both a V gene segment and a J gene segment was required. A rearrangement counted as productive if the CDR3 had no stop codons and remained in frame with V and J, and every other rearrangement counted as non-productive. CDR3 was defined according to IMGT convention as the region running from the second conserved V-encoded cysteine to the conserved J-encoded phenylalanine. The earlier analysis of some 550 of the donors excluded any sequence lacking an unambiguous match to a single V gene segment. An earlier analysis of under 750 of the donors called V segments functional above 56.7% productive rearrangements and segregating when the between-donor standard deviation exceeded 5%. To diagnose cytomegalovirus status from the catalog of TCR beta chain sequences, a statistical classification framework was built. In a later analysis, V and J genes were assigned by comparing TCR nucleotide sequences against IMGT/GENE-DB human TR gene sequences. The TCRdist pipeline was used in a later analysis to assign CDR3 sequences and most-parsimonious VDJ recombination scenarios. In a later analysis, each TCR beta chain was defined by its CDR3 amino acid sequence together with its V-gene family, and reads lacking a unique V-gene family were excluded. As a way to deal with suspected cross-contamination and a sequencing artifact, a later analysis dropped roughly 620 nucleotide sequences that were highly shared and had low generation probability. In a later analysis, a clonal expansion index was calculated for each public chain from normalized within-repertoire ranks of inferred template counts. A later analysis computed generation probabilities with a VDJ recombination model fitted to out-of-frame rearrangements, and checked the results against IGoR. In a later analysis, hypergeometric tests were used to score TCR-TCR, TCR-HLA and TCR-CMV co-occurrence, with a repertoire-size bias correction applied to TCR pairs. False discovery rates were estimated in a later analysis by permuting HLA or CMV assignments 20 times. A later analysis grouped co-occurring TCRs with DBSCAN, adding TCRdist sequence similarity when clustering within HLA-allele-positive subsets. For co-occurrence clustering, repertoires with fewer than 30,000 or more than 120,000 public chains were excluded, along with about five repertoires with anomalous nucleotide sharing. This immuneACCESS table, as held by TCRdb, lists in-frame sequences with V and J called but not all clones. Of the missing ones, under half trace to an unresolved V gene in checked studies; the others have no known cause. V, J and clone size reflect that table, while D and trimming were determined from the DNA. The sample table contains approximately 170,000 clones; only one count was recorded for around 75% of them. The ten largest clones add up to roughly 2.8% of the sample.

The specimen was PBMCs. The chain links TRBV19 with TRBJ2-7; the D segment could be TRBD1, given 5 matching bases. The TCR sequence derives from a woman aged 25 to 39 in good health and CMV-seropositive. At the DNA level, the sequence is TGTGCCAGTAGTATAGTGGCAGGGCGACCCGGCTACTCCTACGAGCAGTACTTC. It translates to CASSIVAGRPGYSYEQYF.